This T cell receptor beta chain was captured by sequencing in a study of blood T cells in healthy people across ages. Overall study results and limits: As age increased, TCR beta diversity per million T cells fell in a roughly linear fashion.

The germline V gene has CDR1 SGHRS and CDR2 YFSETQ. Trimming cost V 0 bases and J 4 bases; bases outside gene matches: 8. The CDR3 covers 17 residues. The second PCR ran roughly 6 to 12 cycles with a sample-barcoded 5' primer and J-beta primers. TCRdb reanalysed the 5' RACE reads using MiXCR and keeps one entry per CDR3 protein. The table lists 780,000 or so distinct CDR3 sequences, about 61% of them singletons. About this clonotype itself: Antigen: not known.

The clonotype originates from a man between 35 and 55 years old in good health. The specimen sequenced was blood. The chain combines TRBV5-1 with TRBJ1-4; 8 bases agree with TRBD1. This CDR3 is CASSLAGTGAYNEKLFF. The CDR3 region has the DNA TGCGCCAGCAGCTTGGCCGGGACAGGCGCCTATAATGAAAAACTGTTTTTT.